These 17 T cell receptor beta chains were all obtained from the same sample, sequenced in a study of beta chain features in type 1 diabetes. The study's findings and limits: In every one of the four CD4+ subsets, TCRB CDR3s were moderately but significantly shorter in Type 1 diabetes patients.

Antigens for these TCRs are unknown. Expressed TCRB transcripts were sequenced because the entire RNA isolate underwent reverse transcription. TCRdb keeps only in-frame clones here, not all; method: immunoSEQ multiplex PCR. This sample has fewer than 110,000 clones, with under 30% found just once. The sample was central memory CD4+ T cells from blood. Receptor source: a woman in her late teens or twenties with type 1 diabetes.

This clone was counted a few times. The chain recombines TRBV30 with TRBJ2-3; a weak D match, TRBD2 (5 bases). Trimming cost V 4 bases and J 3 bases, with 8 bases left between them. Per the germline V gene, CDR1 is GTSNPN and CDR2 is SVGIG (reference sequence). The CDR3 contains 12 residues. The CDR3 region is CAWTSKTDTQYF. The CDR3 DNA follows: TGTGCCTGGACTAGCAAAACAGATACGCAGTATTTT.

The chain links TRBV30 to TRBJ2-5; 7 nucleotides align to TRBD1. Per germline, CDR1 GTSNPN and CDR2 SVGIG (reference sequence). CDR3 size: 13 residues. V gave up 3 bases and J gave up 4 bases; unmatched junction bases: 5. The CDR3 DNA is TGTGCCTGGAGGCCGACAGGGCGAGAGACCCAGTACTTC. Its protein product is CAWRPTGRETQYF.

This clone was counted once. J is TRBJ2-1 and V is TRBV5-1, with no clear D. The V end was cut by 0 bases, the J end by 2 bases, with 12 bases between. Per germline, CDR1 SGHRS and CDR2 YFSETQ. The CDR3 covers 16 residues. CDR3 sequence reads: CASSLDPSAPYNEQFF. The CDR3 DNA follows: TGCGCCAGCAGCTTGGATCCTAGTGCCCCCTACAATGAGCAGTTCTTC.

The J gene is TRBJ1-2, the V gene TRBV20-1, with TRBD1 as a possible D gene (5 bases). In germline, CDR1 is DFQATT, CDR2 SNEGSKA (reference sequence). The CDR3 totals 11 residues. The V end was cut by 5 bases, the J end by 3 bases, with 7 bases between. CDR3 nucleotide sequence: TGCAGTGCTCCGACAGACTATGGCTACACCTTC. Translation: CSAPTDYGYTF.

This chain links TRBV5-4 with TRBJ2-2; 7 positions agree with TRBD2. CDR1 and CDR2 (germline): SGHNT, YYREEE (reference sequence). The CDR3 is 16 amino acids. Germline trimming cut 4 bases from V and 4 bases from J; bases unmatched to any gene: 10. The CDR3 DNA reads TGTGCCAGCAGCCCTCTCGGGGGACTAACCACCGGGGAGCTGTTTTTT. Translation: CASSPLGGLTTGELFF.

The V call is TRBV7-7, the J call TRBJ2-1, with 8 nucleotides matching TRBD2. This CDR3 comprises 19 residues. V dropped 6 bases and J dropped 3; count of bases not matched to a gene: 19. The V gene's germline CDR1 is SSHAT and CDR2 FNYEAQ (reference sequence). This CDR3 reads CASSRKPFSGTAVYNEQFF. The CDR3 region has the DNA TGTGCCAGCAGTCGGAAGCCTTTTAGCGGGACTGCGGTCTACAATGAGCAGTTCTTC.

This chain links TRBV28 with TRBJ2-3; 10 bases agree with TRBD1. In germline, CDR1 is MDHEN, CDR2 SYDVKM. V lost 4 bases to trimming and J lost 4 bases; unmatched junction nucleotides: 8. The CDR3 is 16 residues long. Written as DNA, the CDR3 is TGTGCCAGCAGTTCCTCCGGACAGGGGGGCGCAGATACGCAGTATTTT. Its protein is CASSSSGQGGADTQYF. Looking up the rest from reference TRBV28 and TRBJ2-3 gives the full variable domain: DVKVTQSSRYLVKRTGEKVFLECVQDMDHENMFWYRQDPGLGLRLIYFSYDVKMKEKGDIPEGYSVSREKKERFSLILESASTNQTSMYLCASSSSGQGGADTQYFGPGTRLTVL.

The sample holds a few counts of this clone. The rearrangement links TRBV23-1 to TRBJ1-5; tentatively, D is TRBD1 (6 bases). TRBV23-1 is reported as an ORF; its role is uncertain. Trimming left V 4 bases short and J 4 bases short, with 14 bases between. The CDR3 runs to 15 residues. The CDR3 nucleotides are TGCGCCAGCAGTCCTTCAAAACAGGGAAATCAGCCCCAGCATTTT. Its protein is CASSPSKQGNQPQHF.

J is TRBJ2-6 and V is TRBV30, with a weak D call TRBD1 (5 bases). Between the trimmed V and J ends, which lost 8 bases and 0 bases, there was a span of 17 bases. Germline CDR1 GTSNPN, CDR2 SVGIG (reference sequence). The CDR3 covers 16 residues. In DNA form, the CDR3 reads TGTGCCCGGCTGAAGACAGCGTACTCTGGGGCCAACGTCCTGACTTTC. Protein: CARLKTAYSGANVLTF.

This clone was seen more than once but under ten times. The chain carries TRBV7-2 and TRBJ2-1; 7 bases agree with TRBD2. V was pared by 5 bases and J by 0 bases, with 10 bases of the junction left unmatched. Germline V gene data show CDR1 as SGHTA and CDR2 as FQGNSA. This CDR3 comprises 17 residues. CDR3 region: CASSTRAGGSSYNEQFF. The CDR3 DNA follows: TGTGCCAGCAGCACCCGGGCTGGCGGGAGCTCCTACAATGAGCAGTTCTTC. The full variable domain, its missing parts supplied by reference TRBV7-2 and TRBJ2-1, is GAGVSQSPSNKVTEKGKDVELRCDPISGHTALYWYRQSLGQGLEFLIYFQGNSAPDKSGLPSDRFSAERTGGSVSTLTIQRTQQEDSAVYLCASSTRAGGSSYNEQFFGPGTRLTVL.

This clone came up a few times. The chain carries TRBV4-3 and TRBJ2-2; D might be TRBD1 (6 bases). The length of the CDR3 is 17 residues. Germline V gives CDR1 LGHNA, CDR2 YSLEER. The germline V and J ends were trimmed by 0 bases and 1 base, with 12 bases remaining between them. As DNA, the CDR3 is TGCGCCAGCAGCCAAGAGTTAGGGACAATGAACACCGGGGAGCTGTTTTTT. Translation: CASSQELGTMNTGELFF.

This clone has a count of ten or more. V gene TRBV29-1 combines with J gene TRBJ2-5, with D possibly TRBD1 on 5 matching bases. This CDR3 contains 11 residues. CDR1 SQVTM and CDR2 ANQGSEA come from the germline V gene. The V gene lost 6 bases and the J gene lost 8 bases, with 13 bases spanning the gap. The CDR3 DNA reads TGCAGCGTGGACACGGGCGGTACCCAGTACTTC. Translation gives CSVDTGGTQYF.

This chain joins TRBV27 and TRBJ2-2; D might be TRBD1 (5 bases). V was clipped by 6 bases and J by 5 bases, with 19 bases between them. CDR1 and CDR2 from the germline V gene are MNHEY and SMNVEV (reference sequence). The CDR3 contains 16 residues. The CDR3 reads CASSPNVVAGTGELFF. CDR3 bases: TGTGCCAGCAGCCCAAACGTGGTGGCAGGGACCGGGGAGCTGTTTTTT.

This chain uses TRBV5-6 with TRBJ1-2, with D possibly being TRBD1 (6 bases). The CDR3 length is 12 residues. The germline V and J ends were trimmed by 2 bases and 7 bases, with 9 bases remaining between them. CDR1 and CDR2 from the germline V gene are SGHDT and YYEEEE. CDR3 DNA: TGTGCCAGCAGCTTACAGGGTCGTGGCTACACCTTC. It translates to CASSLQGRGYTF. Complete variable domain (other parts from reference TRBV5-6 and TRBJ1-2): DAGVTQSPTHLIKTRGQQVTLRCSPKSGHDTVSWYQQALGQGPQFIFQYYEEEERQRGNFPDRFSGHQFPNYSSELNVNALLLGDSALYLCASSLQGRGYTFGSGTRLTVV.

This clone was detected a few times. The CDR3 protein is CASGSNYEQFF. CDR3 DNA sequence: TGTGCTAGTGGCTCGAACTATGAGCAGTTCTTC. The chain employs TRBV12-5 and TRBJ2-1, with D uncertain. The CDR3 sequence is 11 residues long. The germline V gene has CDR1 LGHNT and CDR2 FRNRAP. The V and J ends lost 6 bases and 8 bases respectively, with 8 bases between them.

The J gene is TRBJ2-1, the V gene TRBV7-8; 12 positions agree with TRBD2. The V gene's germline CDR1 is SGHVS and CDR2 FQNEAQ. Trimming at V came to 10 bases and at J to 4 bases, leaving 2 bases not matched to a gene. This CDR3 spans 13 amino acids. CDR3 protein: CATGLAGYNEQFF. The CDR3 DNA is TGTGCCACCGGACTAGCGGGATACAATGAGCAGTTCTTC.

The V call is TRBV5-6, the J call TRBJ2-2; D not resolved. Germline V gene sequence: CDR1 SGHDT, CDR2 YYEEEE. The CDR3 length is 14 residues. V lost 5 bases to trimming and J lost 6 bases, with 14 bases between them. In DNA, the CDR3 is TGTGCCAGCAGGTCTTCAAGAACGGCCGGGGAGCTGTTTTTT. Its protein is CASRSSRTAGELFF.